This T cell receptor beta chain was captured in a study of control samples from healthy donors and cancer patients. Data came from immunoSEQ multiplex PCR; TCRdb stores just in-frame clones and leaves some out. The profile shows a few hundred thousand clones, more than 80% of them singletons. Germline V lookup: CDR1 SGHNT, CDR2 YYREEE (reference sequence). The ends were cut back, 0 bases at V and 1 base at J, with 11 bases in the middle. The CDR3 contains 16 residues. This receptor was taken from a man in his forties with head and neck cancer. V and J are TRBV5-4 and TRBJ2-1; D is possibly TRBD2 (5 bases). What was sequenced was PBMCs. The CDR3 reads CASSLVRLQSYNEQFF. The CDR3 coding sequence is TGTGCCAGCAGCTTGGTCCGACTACAATCCTACAATGAGCAGTTCTTC.